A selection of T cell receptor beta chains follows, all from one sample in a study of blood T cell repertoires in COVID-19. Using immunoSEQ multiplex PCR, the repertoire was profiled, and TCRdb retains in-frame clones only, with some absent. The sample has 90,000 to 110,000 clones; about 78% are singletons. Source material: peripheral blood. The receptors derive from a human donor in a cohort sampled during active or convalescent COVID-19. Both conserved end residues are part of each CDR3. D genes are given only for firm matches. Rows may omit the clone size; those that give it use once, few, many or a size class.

DNA: TGTGCCAGCAGCTGGGAGGGGGTGCAGTACTTC
CDR3: CASSWEGVQYF
size: once
J: TRBJ2-7
V: TRBV5-5
D: NA
length: 11

DNA: TGTGCCAGCAATATAGGTCAGGGGTCTGGAAACACCATATATTTT
CDR3: CASNIGQGSGNTIYF
size: NA
J: TRBJ1-3
V: TRBV28
D: NA
length: 15

DNA: TGTGCCAGCGGTCCAGGGGTGGGCGAGCCCCAGCATTTT
CDR3: CASGPGVGEPQHF
size: NA
J: TRBJ1-5
V: TRBV28
D: NA
length: 13

DNA: TGTGCCAGCAGCTTAGGCCGGGGTGGGGAAAAACTGTTTTTT
CDR3: CASSLGRGGEKLFF
size: once
J: TRBJ1-4
V: TRBV7-9
D: NA
length: 14

DNA: TGTGCCACCAGTCATAGTGCGGGGGACTATGGCTACACCTTC
CDR3: CATSHSAGDYGYTF
size: NA
J: TRBJ1-2
V: TRBV5-4
D: NA
length: 14

DNA: TGTGCCACCAGTGATTTTACTAGCGGGAGAAAGGGAGGAGAGACCCAGTACTTC
CDR3: CATSDFTSGRKGGETQYF
size: NA
J: TRBJ2-5
V: TRBV24-1
D: TRBD2
length: 18

DNA: TGTGCCAGCAACCCCAGCGGGGGACAGGGAAAAACGCAGTATTTT
CDR3: CASNPSGGQGKTQYF
size: NA
J: TRBJ2-3
V: TRBV27
D: NA
length: 15

DNA: TGTGCCAGCCAATCCCCGGGACAGAGGAATTCACCCCTCCACTTT
CDR3: CASQSPGQRNSPLHF
size: few
J: TRBJ1-6
V: TRBV6-5
D: TRBD1
length: 15

DNA: TGTGCCTGGACCACAGGGGGCGACAATCAGCCCCAGCATTTT
CDR3: CAWTTGGDNQPQHF
size: few
J: TRBJ1-5
V: TRBV30
D: TRBD1
length: 14

DNA: TGTGCCAGCAGCTTCGCACCTAACCAGGGTACTGGAAACACCATATATTTT
CDR3: CASSFAPNQGTGNTIYF
size: NA
J: TRBJ1-3
V: TRBV7-6
D: NA
length: 17

DNA: TGCGCCAGCAGCCTAATGGGACAGTTGAACACTGAAGCTTTCTTT
CDR3: CASSLMGQLNTEAFF
size: NA
J: TRBJ1-1
V: TRBV5-1
D: TRBD1
length: 15

DNA: TGTGCCAGCAGCTTAAACTGGGGAGGTTATGGCTACACCTTC
CDR3: CASSLNWGGYGYTF
size: NA
J: TRBJ1-2
V: TRBV5-4
D: NA
length: 14

DNA: TGTGCCAGCAGAAGACCGGGACTAGCACGCTCCTACAATGAGCAGTTCTTC
CDR3: CASRRPGLARSYNEQFF
size: few
J: TRBJ2-1
V: TRBV11-2
D: TRBD2
length: 17

DNA: TGTGCCAGCAGCTTAGGGGCCAACACCGGGGAGCTGTTTTTT
CDR3: CASSLGANTGELFF
size: once
J: TRBJ2-2
V: TRBV7-9
D: NA
length: 14

DNA: TGTGCCAGCTCACCACCGAGACAGGGGGCAGATACGCAGTATTTT
CDR3: CASSPPRQGADTQYF
size: NA
J: TRBJ2-3
V: TRBV18
D: TRBD1
length: 15

DNA: TGTGCCAGCAGCTTAGACAGGGGGCGGCATCTATCAGATACGCAGTATTTT
CDR3: CASSLDRGRHLSDTQYF
size: NA
J: TRBJ2-3
V: TRBV7-2
D: TRBD1
length: 17

DNA: TGTGCCAGCAGCTTGGGTACGGCTAACTATGGCTACACCTTC
CDR3: CASSLGTANYGYTF
size: NA
J: TRBJ1-2
V: TRBV5-5
D: NA
length: 14

DNA: TGTGCCAGCAGCTTTTCAGGGGGCGGCACAGATACGCAGTATTTT
CDR3: CASSFSGGGTDTQYF
size: NA
J: TRBJ2-3
V: TRBV7-9
D: TRBD1
length: 15

DNA: TGTGCCAGCAGCCGAGGGACAGCCACCTACGAGCAGTACTTC
CDR3: CASSRGTATYEQYF
size: NA
J: TRBJ2-7
V: TRBV7-9
D: TRBD1
length: 14

DNA: TGCGCCAGCAGCCAAGAAGGGTGGACTAGCGGGAGGATTACCACAGATACGCAGTATTTT
CDR3: CASSQEGWTSGRITTDTQYF
size: NA
J: TRBJ2-3
V: TRBV4-1
D: TRBD2
length: 20

DNA: TGTGCCAGCTCACCACCCAGTGCGGGTAGCAATCAGCCCCAGCATTTT
CDR3: CASSPPSAGSNQPQHF
size: NA
J: TRBJ1-5
V: TRBV18
D: NA
length: 16

DNA: TGTGCCAGCTCACTAGCCGACGCCGGGGAGCTGTTTTTT
CDR3: CASSLADAGELFF
size: NA
J: TRBJ2-2
V: TRBV18
D: NA
length: 13

DNA: TGCGCCAGCAGCTTGGAACAGGGTAACTATGGCTACACCTTC
CDR3: CASSLEQGNYGYTF
size: NA
J: TRBJ1-2
V: TRBV5-1
D: NA
length: 14

DNA: TGTGCCAGTAGTCCCACAGGGTCAGATACGCAGTATTTT
CDR3: CASSPTGSDTQYF
size: few
J: TRBJ2-3
V: TRBV19
D: NA
length: 13

DNA: TGCGCCAGCAGCCCTACAGTAGCGGGGGGAAGCTACGAGCAGTACTTC
CDR3: CASSPTVAGGSYEQYF
size: NA
J: TRBJ2-7
V: TRBV4-3
D: TRBD2
length: 16

DNA: TGCGCCAGCAGCTTGGGGCCTAGCGGGAGGGATGAGCAGTTCTTC
CDR3: CASSLGPSGRDEQFF
size: once
J: TRBJ2-1
V: TRBV5-1
D: TRBD2
length: 15

DNA: TGCAGCGTTCCAACAGGGCAAAAGCAGTTCTTC
CDR3: CSVPTGQKQFF
size: NA
J: TRBJ2-1
V: TRBV29-1
D: NA
length: 11

DNA: TGCGCCAGCAGCCTTGCCGGGACAGGCCCCCTGGAGCAGTACTTC
CDR3: CASSLAGTGPLEQYF
size: NA
J: TRBJ2-7
V: TRBV5-1
D: TRBD1
length: 15

DNA: TGTGCCAGCAGCCTCACTGGGGGGGCCTACACTGAAGCTTTCTTT
CDR3: CASSLTGGAYTEAFF
size: once
J: TRBJ1-1
V: TRBV3-1/TRBV3-2
D: NA
length: 15

DNA: TGCGCCAGCAGGGTAACGGAGTCGGGGGCCAACGTCCTGACTTTC
CDR3: CASRVTESGANVLTF
size: few
J: TRBJ2-6
V: TRBV5-1
D: NA
length: 15

DNA: TGTGCCAGCAGCCAAGACCCTCGACAGGGGGGGAAATCCTACGAGCAGTACTTC
CDR3: CASSQDPRQGGKSYEQYF
size: NA
J: TRBJ2-7
V: TRBV14
D: TRBD1
length: 18

DNA: TGTGCCAGCAGCGTAGCTAGGGGGGGCACGGTCTCTGGGGCCAACGTCCTGACTTTC
CDR3: CASSVARGGTVSGANVLTF
size: NA
J: TRBJ2-6
V: TRBV9
D: NA
length: 19

DNA: TGTGCCAGCAGCTTGGCCTTTTTTGAGCCCCAGCATTTT
CDR3: CASSLAFFEPQHF
size: NA
J: TRBJ1-5
V: TRBV5-8
D: NA
length: 13

DNA: TGTGCCAGCAGGGCCGACAGAGATTCCTACAATGAGCAGTTCTTC
CDR3: CASRADRDSYNEQFF
size: NA
J: TRBJ2-1
V: TRBV11-2
D: NA
length: 15

DNA: TGTGCCAGCAGCTTCGGGACAGGACAAATCAGTGAAAAACTGTTTTTT
CDR3: CASSFGTGQISEKLFF
size: NA
J: TRBJ1-4
V: TRBV5-5
D: TRBD1
length: 16

DNA: TGCGCCAGCAGCATCGGATCTAGCGGGAGTCGGACAGATACGCAGTATTTT
CDR3: CASSIGSSGSRTDTQYF
size: NA
J: TRBJ2-3
V: TRBV5-1
D: TRBD2
length: 17

DNA: TGTGCCACCAGTGATCCAGCCGGGACATCTGAAGCTTTCTTT
CDR3: CATSDPAGTSEAFF
size: NA
J: TRBJ1-1
V: TRBV24-1
D: NA
length: 14

DNA: TGTGCCATCAAGCTTCCCACCGCCTACGAGCAGTACTTC
CDR3: CAIKLPTAYEQYF
size: NA
J: TRBJ2-7
V: TRBV10-3
D: NA
length: 13

DNA: TGTGCCAGCAGTTATCCCCAGGGCTATTCCCACGAGCAGTACTTC
CDR3: CASSYPQGYSHEQYF
size: NA
J: TRBJ2-7
V: TRBV6-5
D: NA
length: 15

DNA: TGTGCCAGCAGTTACTCGACGCAGGGGGCTAGGTCACCCCTCCACTTT
CDR3: CASSYSTQGARSPLHF
size: NA
J: TRBJ1-6
V: TRBV6-5
D: TRBD1
length: 16

DNA: TGCGCCAGCAGCCAAGCTACAGGCTGGAATTCACCCCTCCACTTT
CDR3: CASSQATGWNSPLHF
size: few
J: TRBJ1-6
V: TRBV4-3
D: NA
length: 15

DNA: TGTGCCTGGAGTTCGAGGGGGATCGGAAACACCATATATTTT
CDR3: CAWSSRGIGNTIYF
size: NA
J: TRBJ1-3
V: TRBV30
D: NA
length: 14

DNA: TGTGCCAGCAGCCCCGGGGGGGCGCACGGGGCCAACGTCCTGACTTTC
CDR3: CASSPGGAHGANVLTF
size: few
J: TRBJ2-6
V: TRBV11-3
D: TRBD2
length: 16

DNA: TGTGCCAGCAGCTTAACCCGGACTAGCGGAAAGTACGAGCAGTACTTC
CDR3: CASSLTRTSGKYEQYF
size: NA
J: TRBJ2-7
V: TRBV11-2
D: TRBD2
length: 16

DNA: TGTGCCAGCAGCCCTACACTAAATAAAAATTCACCCCTCCACTTT
CDR3: CASSPTLNKNSPLHF
size: few
J: TRBJ1-6
V: TRBV3-1/TRBV3-2
D: NA
length: 15

DNA: TGTGCCAGCAGCTTAGGCTTGGGAGACTATGGCTACACCTTC
CDR3: CASSLGLGDYGYTF
size: NA
J: TRBJ1-2
V: TRBV7-2
D: NA
length: 14

DNA: TGCAGCGTTGAAGTGGCTAGCGGTTCACCCCTCCACTTT
CDR3: CSVEVASGSPLHF
size: NA
J: TRBJ1-6
V: TRBV29-1
D: NA
length: 13

DNA: TGTGCCAGCAGCTTCAGATTACTATCCACAGATACGCAGTATTTT
CDR3: CASSFRLLSTDTQYF
size: once
J: TRBJ2-3
V: TRBV11-2
D: NA
length: 15

DNA: TGTGCCATCAGTGAGCCCCGGGGTCGGGGAGGGACTGAAGCTTTCTTT
CDR3: CAISEPRGRGGTEAFF
size: once
J: TRBJ1-1
V: TRBV10-3
D: NA
length: 16

DNA: TGTGCCAGCAGTTACGGCAGGGTGGACACCGGGGAGCTGTTTTTT
CDR3: CASSYGRVDTGELFF
size: NA
J: TRBJ2-2
V: TRBV6-2/TRBV6-3
D: NA
length: 15